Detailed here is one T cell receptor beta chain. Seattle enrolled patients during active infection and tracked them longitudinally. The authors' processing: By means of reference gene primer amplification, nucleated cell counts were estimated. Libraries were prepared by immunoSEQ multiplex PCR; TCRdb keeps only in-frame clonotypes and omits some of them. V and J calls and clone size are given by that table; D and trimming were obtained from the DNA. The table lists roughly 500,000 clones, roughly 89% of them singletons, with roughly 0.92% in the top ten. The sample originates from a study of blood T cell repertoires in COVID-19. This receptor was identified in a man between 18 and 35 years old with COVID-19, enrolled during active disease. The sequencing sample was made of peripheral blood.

Written as DNA, the CDR3 is TGTGCCAGCAGCTTAGGGGAGGATTCACCCCTCCACTTT. As protein: CASSLGEDSPLHF. This chain links TRBV7-6 with TRBJ1-6; D remains unclear. This CDR3 comprises 13 residues. Germline CDR1 is SGHVS and CDR2 is FNYEAQ. The ends were cut back, 1 base at V and 8 bases at J, with 6 bases in the middle.